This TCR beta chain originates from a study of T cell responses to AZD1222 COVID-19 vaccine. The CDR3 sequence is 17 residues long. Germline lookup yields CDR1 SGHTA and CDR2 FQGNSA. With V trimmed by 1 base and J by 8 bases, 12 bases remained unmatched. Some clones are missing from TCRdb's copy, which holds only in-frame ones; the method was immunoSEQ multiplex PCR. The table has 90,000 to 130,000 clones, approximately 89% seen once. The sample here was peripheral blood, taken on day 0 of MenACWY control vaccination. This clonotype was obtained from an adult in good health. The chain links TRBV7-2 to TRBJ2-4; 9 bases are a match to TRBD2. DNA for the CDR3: TGTGCCAGCAGCTTAGTCTCTTGGCGGGGGGGCAGATACATTCAGTACTTC. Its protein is CASSLVSWRGGRYIQYF.